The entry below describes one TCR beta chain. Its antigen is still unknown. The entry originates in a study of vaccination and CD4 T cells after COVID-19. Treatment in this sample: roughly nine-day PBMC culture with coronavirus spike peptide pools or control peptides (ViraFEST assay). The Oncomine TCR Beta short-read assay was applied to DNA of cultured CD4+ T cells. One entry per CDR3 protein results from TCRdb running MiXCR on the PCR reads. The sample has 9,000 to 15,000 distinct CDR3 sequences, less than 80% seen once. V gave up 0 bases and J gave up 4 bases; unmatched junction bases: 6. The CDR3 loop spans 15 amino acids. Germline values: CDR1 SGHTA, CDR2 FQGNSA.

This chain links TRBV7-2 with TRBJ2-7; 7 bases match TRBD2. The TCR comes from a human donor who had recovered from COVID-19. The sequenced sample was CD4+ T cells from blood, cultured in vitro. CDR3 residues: CASSLALADIYEQYF. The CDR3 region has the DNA TGTGCCAGCAGCTTAGCTCTAGCGGACATATACGAGCAGTACTTC.